These 2 T cell receptor beta chains were sequenced from one sample in a study of identical twins. TCRdb ran MiXCR on the 5' RACE reads and lists one entry per CDR3 protein. The sample has approximately 220,000 distinct CDR3 sequences, 6.5% to 8.5% seen once. These data were also filed under a second study, of yellow fever vaccine responses in identical twins.

Specimen: memory (CD45RO+) T cells sorted from blood. The receptors shown here come from a woman between 18 and 29 years old in good health.

This clonotype was seen repeatedly, ten times or more. The V call is TRBV15, the J call TRBJ2-7, with D possibly matching TRBD1 (5 bases). V lost 2 bases, J lost 4 bases, and 6 bases lay in between. CDR3 size: 12 residues. Germline loops: CDR1 LNHNV, CDR2 YYDKDF (reference sequence). CDR3: CATSRKGYEQYF. In DNA, the CDR3 is TGTGCCACCAGCAGAAAGGGGTACGAGCAGTACTTC.

The gene calls are TRBV28 and TRBJ2-7; D unresolved. Germline loops: CDR1 MDHEN, CDR2 SYDVKM. V was cut by 3 bases and J by 4 bases, with 10 bases left in between. This CDR3 comprises 13 residues. As DNA, the CDR3 is TGTGCCAGCAGTTTGTCAACTCCATACGAGCAGTACTTC. It translates to CASSLSTPYEQYF.